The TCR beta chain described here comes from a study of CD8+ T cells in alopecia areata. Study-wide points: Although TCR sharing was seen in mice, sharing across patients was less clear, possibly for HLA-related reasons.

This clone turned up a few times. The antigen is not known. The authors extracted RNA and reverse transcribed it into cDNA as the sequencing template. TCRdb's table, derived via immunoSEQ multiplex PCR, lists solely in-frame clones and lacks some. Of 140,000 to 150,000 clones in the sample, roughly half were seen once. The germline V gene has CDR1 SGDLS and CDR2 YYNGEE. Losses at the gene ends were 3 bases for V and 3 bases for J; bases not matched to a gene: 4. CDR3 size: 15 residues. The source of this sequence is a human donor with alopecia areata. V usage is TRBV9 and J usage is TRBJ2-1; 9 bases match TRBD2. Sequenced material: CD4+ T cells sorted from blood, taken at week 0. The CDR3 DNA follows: TGTGCCAGCAGCGAGACTAGCGGAAGCTACAATGAGCAGTTCTTC. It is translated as CASSETSGSYNEQFF.